A single sample gave rise to the 29 T cell receptor beta chains below, sequenced in a study of blood T cell repertoires in COVID-19. Only in-frame clones appear in the TCRdb table, and some are missing; sequencing was by immunoSEQ multiplex PCR. The repertoire consists of hundreds of thousands of clones, with approximately 87% occurring once and the leading ten covering approximately 6%. The specimen was peripheral blood. The receptor source for this set is a man aged 55-75 years who had recovered from COVID-19.

The rearrangement links TRBV5-1 to TRBJ1-2; D possibly corresponds to TRBD1 (5 bases). Germline CDR1 reads SGHRS; CDR2 reads YFSETQ. The V end was cut by 5 bases, the J end by 4 bases, with 12 bases between. The CDR3 runs 13 residues. This chain's CDR3 is CASRLREAYGYTF. The CDR3, as DNA: TGCGCCAGCAGACTCAGGGAGGCCTATGGCTACACCTTC.

This clone has only a few counts. V and J are TRBV30 and TRBJ2-1; perhaps TRBD2 as D (5 bases). The length of the CDR3 is 12 residues. Trimming took off 4 bases at V and 7 bases at J, with 11 bases between the two ends. Germline CDR1 GTSNPN, CDR2 SVGIG (reference sequence). DNA of the CDR3: TGTGCCTGGAAGTTATCGGGAAATGAGCAGTTCTTC. Protein sequence: CAWKLSGNEQFF.

As to this clone: This may come from a read error, since a much larger clone is one base off. This sample includes further DNA sequences coding for the same CDR3. The chain joins TRBV9 to TRBJ2-1, with D perhaps matching TRBD2 (7 bases). Trimming cost V 0 bases and J 9 bases, with 16 bases left between them. The CDR3 consists of 15 residues. CDR1 SGDLS and CDR2 YYNGEE come from the germline V gene. CDR3: CASSVVGDGGPEQFF. The CDR3 DNA reads as TGTGCCAGCAGCGTAGTTGGAGACGGGGGGCCTGAGCAGTTCTTC.

The chain combines TRBV19 with TRBJ1-2, with TRBD1 identical over 7 bases. The J segment lost 2 bases and the V segment lost 5 bases, leaving 11 bases of the junction unmatched. Germline V gene sequence: CDR1 LNHDA, CDR2 SQIVND (reference sequence). CDR3 length: 16 residues. For the CDR3, the DNA is TGTGCCAGTAGTTTCGGGACAGCCCTGAAAAACTATGGCTACACCTTC. This sequence encodes CASSFGTALKNYGYTF.

The chain combines TRBV11-2 with TRBJ1-1, with 8 nucleotides matching TRBD1. The V segment lost 6 bases and the J segment 8 bases; nucleotides outside the gene matches: 2. Germline V gene data show CDR1 as SGHAT and CDR2 as FQNNGV. This CDR3 has 11 amino acids. In nucleotides, the CDR3 is TGTGCCAGCAGGGGGACAGGAGAAGCTTTCTTT. This sequence encodes CASRGTGEAFF.

V usage is TRBV4-1 and J usage is TRBJ1-3, with 9 bases lining up with TRBD1. The junction had 18 bases not matched to a gene; V was cut back by 0 bases and J by 0 bases. The CDR3 consists of 22 residues. From germline, CDR1 is MGHRA and CDR2 YSYEKL. CDR3 region: CASSQESMRTGVGVSSGNTIYF. The CDR3 DNA is TGCGCCAGCAGCCAAGAATCTATGCGGACAGGGGTCGGTGTAAGCTCTGGAAACACCATATATTTT.

The chain is built from TRBV6-5 and TRBJ1-4; TRBD1 matches at 9 bases. J was trimmed by 5 bases and V by 10 bases; bases with no gene match: 5. The germline V gene has CDR1 MNHEY and CDR2 SVGAGI. The CDR3 has 13 amino acids. The CDR3 bases are TGTGCCATCCAGACAGGGGGGAATGAAAAACTGTTTTTT. This codes for CAIQTGGNEKLFF.

The rearrangement joins TRBV5-1 to TRBJ2-5; 8 bases align to TRBD2. Germline trimming cut 3 bases from V and 5 bases from J; bases unmatched to any gene: 9. CDR3 size: 15 residues. Looked up from germline, CDR1 is SGHRS and CDR2 is YFSETQ. The DNA of the CDR3 is TGCGCCAGCAGCTCGGGGGCGGGGGGCCAGGAGACCCAGTACTTC. Its translation is CASSSGAGGQETQYF.

The chain couples TRBV19 to TRBJ1-1, with TRBD1 matching over 7 bases. V lost 4 bases and J lost 7; bases outside the gene matches: 6. Per the germline V gene, CDR1 is LNHDA and CDR2 is SQIVND (reference sequence). The CDR3 length is 13 residues. This chain's CDR3 is CASSTRDSLEAFF. CDR3 nucleotide sequence: TGTGCCAGTAGTACCCGGGACAGCCTTGAAGCTTTCTTT. Drawing the rest from reference TRBV19 and TRBJ1-1, the complete variable domain is DGGITQSPKYLFRKEGQNVTLSCEQNLNHDAMYWYRQDPGQGLRLIYYSQIVNDFQKGDIAEGYSVSREKKESFPLTVTSAQKNPTAFYLCASSTRDSLEAFFGQGTRLTVV.

The rearrangement uses TRBV5-5 and TRBJ2-7, with 7 nucleotides matching TRBD2. Per germline, CDR1 SGHKS and CDR2 YYEKEE (reference sequence). With 4 bases clipped from V and 1 base from J, the junction kept 5 bases outside the gene matches. There are 14 residues in the CDR3. CDR3 bases: TGTGCCAGCAGCCCCCGGGACTATTCCTACGAGCAGTACTTC. This sequence encodes CASSPRDYSYEQYF.

The V and J genes are TRBV7-2 and TRBJ1-5, with TRBD1 matching 10 bases. CDR3 length: 15 amino acids. CDR1 is SGHTA and CDR2 is FQGNSA in the germline V gene. V was clipped by 5 bases and J by 7 bases; unmatched bases: 8. CDR3 loop: CASSAGQGYGQPQHF. CDR3 bases: TGTGCCAGCAGCGCGGGACAGGGGTATGGCCAGCCCCAGCATTTT. Using reference TRBV7-2 and TRBJ1-5 for the parts outside the CDR3, the full variable domain is GAGVSQSPSNKVTEKGKDVELRCDPISGHTALYWYRQSLGQGLEFLIYFQGNSAPDKSGLPSDRFSAERTGGSVSTLTIQRTQQEDSAVYLCASSAGQGYGQPQHFGDGTRLSIL.

V is TRBV3-1 (or the pseudogene TRBV3-2) and J is TRBJ2-7, with 9 bases matching TRBD2. The CDR3 is 17 amino acids. From germline, CDR1 is LGHDT and CDR2 YNNKEL (reference sequence). V shed 4 bases, J shed 6 bases, and the junction held 16 bases outside the gene matches. DNA for the CDR3: TGTGCCAGCAGCCCCCCGAGGAGGCCTAGCGGGGCCTCCGAGCAGTACTTC. Translating gives CASSPPRRPSGASEQYF.

This chain uses TRBV5-1 with TRBJ2-1; D gene uncertain. The CDR3 length is 12 residues. V dropped 4 bases and J dropped 6 bases, with 8 bases sitting between them. CDR1 and CDR2 (germline): SGHRS, YFSETQ. CDR3 sequence: CASSPPRNEQFF. The DNA of the CDR3 is TGCGCCAGCAGCCCCCCCCGCAATGAGCAGTTCTTC.

J is TRBJ2-3 and V is TRBV5-4; 10 nucleotides align to TRBD2. The CDR3 is 17 residues long. The germline V gene has CDR1 SGHNT and CDR2 YYREEE (reference sequence). With V trimmed by 2 bases and J by 4 bases, 10 bases remained unmatched. CDR3 in DNA: TGTGCCAGCAGCTTTGGGGGAGCGGGAGGGACGGCAGATACGCAGTATTTT. Protein: CASSFGGAGGTADTQYF.

The chain employs TRBV11-2 and TRBJ2-5, with 7 nucleotides matching TRBD1. The CDR3 sequence is 14 residues long. The V segment lost 1 base and the J segment 5 bases; nucleotides outside the gene matches: 4. The V gene's germline CDR1 is SGHAT and CDR2 FQNNGV. CDR3 in DNA: TGTGCCAGCAGCTTAGGACAGGGCTGGGAGACCCAGTACTTC. Translation: CASSLGQGWETQYF.

This chain links TRBV7-9 with TRBJ1-4, with D possibly TRBD1 on 5 matching bases. The CDR3 sequence is 13 residues long. Trimming cost V 1 base and J 8 bases, with 8 bases left between them. The germline V gene encodes CDR1 SEHNR and CDR2 FQNEAQ (reference sequence). The CDR3 DNA sequence: TGTGCCAGCAGCTTAGGACAGCAGGAAAAACTGTTTTTT. Translating gives CASSLGQQEKLFF.

This clone showed up just a few times. J is TRBJ1-3 and V is TRBV27; D is possibly TRBD1 (5 bases). This CDR3 comprises 15 residues. Trimming shortened V by 6 bases and J by 8 bases, and 20 bases separated the two germline ends. Per the germline V gene, CDR1 is MNHEY and CDR2 is SMNVEV (reference sequence). The CDR3 coding sequence is TGTGCCAGCAGCCCCTTGGGGCTTTTTCGGGACACCATATATTTT. It codes for CASSPLGLFRDTIYF.

The chain combines TRBV6-2 or TRBV6-3 with TRBJ1-1; 7 bases agree with TRBD1. The junction had 8 bases not matched to a gene; V was cut back by 5 bases and J by 2 bases. Germline lookup yields CDR1 MNHEY and CDR2 SVGEGT. The CDR3 has 15 residues. The CDR3 nucleotides read TGTGCCAGCAGTACCCACGGACAGGCTAACACTGAAGCTTTCTTT. Its translation: CASSTHGQANTEAFF.

The CDR3: CSVEDEGAWGQVPGYTF. The CDR3 nucleotides are TGCAGCGTTGAAGATGAGGGGGCCTGGGGGCAGGTGCCTGGCTACACCTTC. This rearrangement joins TRBV29-1 to TRBJ1-2; 7 bases line up with TRBD1. The CDR3 extends over 17 amino acids. Unmatched junction bases numbered 17, after V lost 0 bases and J lost 7 bases. Germline V gene sequence: CDR1 SQVTM, CDR2 ANQGSEA.

The CDR3 bases are TGTGCCTGGAGTGTTCTGGGACAGTCAACACTGCTTGGAAACACCATATATTTT. Amino acids: CAWSVLGQSTLLGNTIYF. The V call is TRBV30, the J call TRBJ1-3; 7 positions match TRBD1. The V and J ends lost 0 bases and 3 bases, in that order; junction bases with no gene match: 14. This CDR3 has 18 residues. Germline V CDR1 and CDR2: GTSNPN, SVGIG (reference sequence).

In its sample, this clone was seen once. The chain combines TRBV9 with TRBJ2-4; the match to TRBD1 covers 7 bases. This CDR3 has 15 amino acids. With V trimmed by 0 bases and J by 2 bases, 2 bases remained unmatched. Germline CDR1 is SGDLS and CDR2 is YYNGEE. In nucleotides, the CDR3 is TGTGCCAGCAGCGTAGACAGGGGCTCCAAAAACATTCAGTACTTC. Residues: CASSVDRGSKNIQYF.

The rearrangement joins TRBV9 to TRBJ2-3; D not resolved. CDR3 length equals 16 residues. Deletions cut 4 bases from V and 0 bases from J, with 15 bases between. Germline-derived CDR1 and CDR2 are SGDLS and YYNGEE. In DNA form, the CDR3 reads TGTGCCAGCAGCTTCCTGACATCCCTAAGCACAGATACGCAGTATTTT. This encodes CASSFLTSLSTDTQYF.

The rearrangement links TRBV3-1 (or the pseudogene TRBV3-2) to TRBJ1-6; D remains unclear. CDR1 and CDR2 (germline): LGHDT, YNNKEL (reference sequence). The CDR3 consists of 15 residues. V was pared by 3 bases and J by 10 bases, with 16 bases between. DNA for the CDR3: TGTGCCAGCAGCCACGAGAACAGAGGGTACTCACCCCTCCACTTT. Translating gives CASSHENRGYSPLHF.

This chain uses TRBV9 with TRBJ2-7; 10 positions match TRBD1. CDR1 and CDR2 (germline): SGDLS, YYNGEE. This CDR3 comprises 14 residues. V trimming: 3 bases; J trimming: 7 bases; junction bases outside the gene matches: 7. The CDR3 loop reads CASSATTGGWEQYF. The CDR3 DNA sequence: TGTGCCAGCAGCGCTACGACAGGGGGCTGGGAGCAGTACTTC. Filled out from reference TRBV9 and TRBJ2-7, the complete variable domain reads DSGVTQTPKHLITATGQRVTLRCSPRSGDLSVYWYQQSLDQGLQFLIQYYNGEERAKGNILERFSAQQFPDLHSELNLSSLELGDSALYFCASSATTGGWEQYFGPGTRLTVT.

This rearrangement joins TRBV18 to TRBJ1-6; D is possibly TRBD1 (5 bases). V was trimmed by 3 bases and J by 5 bases, leaving 11 bases between them. The CDR3 covers 15 residues. CDR1 and CDR2 from the germline V gene are KGHSH and LQKENI. The CDR3 coding sequence is TGTGCCAGCTCACCCTCTCGGGGGGATAATTCACCCCTCCACTTT. It is translated as CASSPSRGDNSPLHF.

The chain couples TRBV19 to TRBJ1-2; tentatively, D is TRBD1 (5 bases). Germline CDR1 and CDR2: LNHDA and SQIVND (reference sequence). This CDR3 region has 14 residues. Deletions cut 0 bases from V and 4 bases from J, with 9 bases between. CDR3 amino acids: CASSIEETVYGYTF. The DNA for the CDR3 is TGTGCCAGTAGTATAGAGGAGACAGTCTATGGCTACACCTTC.

The chain recombines TRBV4-3 with TRBJ2-7; D ambiguous. V lost 2 bases and J lost 2, with 10 bases in between. CDR3 length: 14 residues. Germline-derived CDR1 and CDR2 are LGHNA and YSLEER. Written as DNA, the CDR3 is TGCGCCAGCAGCCAAAATCTCGGTCCCTACGAGCAGTACTTC. It codes for CASSQNLGPYEQYF.

The chain employs TRBV11-2 and TRBJ2-2, with TRBD2 identical over 7 bases. Germline values: CDR1 SGHAT, CDR2 FQNNGV. The V and J ends lost 8 bases and 2 bases, in that order; junction bases with no gene match: 2. The CDR3 is made up of 13 amino acids. CDR3 sequence (DNA): TGTGCCAGCGGGGGGGTAAACACCGGGGAGCTGTTTTTT. This gives the protein CASGGVNTGELFF.

The chain combines TRBV5-1 with TRBJ2-7, with 11 bases matching TRBD2. The germline V gene has CDR1 SGHRS and CDR2 YFSETQ. This CDR3 is built from 15 residues. V was pared by 4 bases and J by 2 bases, with 5 bases of the junction left unmatched. The CDR3 coding sequence is TGCGCCAGCAGCCGGGGACTAGCGGCTCCCTACGAGCAGTACTTC. Its protein is CASSRGLAAPYEQYF.